This TCR beta chain appears in the sequencing data of a study of CD8+ T cells in alopecia areata. CDR1 and CDR2 from the germline V gene are SSHAT and FNYEAQ (reference sequence). There are 15 residues in the CDR3. Sequencing relied on a cDNA template that was reverse transcribed from extracted RNA. TCRdb's copy holds only in-frame clones and misses some; the assay was immunoSEQ multiplex PCR. The sample records about 14,000 clones, 45% to 65% being singletons. For about five of the biomarker-study patients, the CD4+ cells were further sorted so as to obtain CD25+CD127- cells. A word on this clone: One end of the junction fails to match germline, which may point to a read error.

The receptor comes from a human donor with alopecia areata. The chain joins TRBV7-7 to TRBJ2-3; D is undetermined. Sequences were obtained from CD4+ Tregs sorted from blood. The DNA for the CDR3 is TGTGCTAGCAGCTTAGCTGTGGGGTACACAGATACGCAGTATTTT. It specifies CASSLAVGYTDTQYF.